The 26 T cell receptor beta chains below come from one sample, sequenced in a study of response to subunit inactivated influenza vaccine. One entry per CDR3 protein results from TCRdb running MiXCR on the RT-PCR reads. The sample records a few hundred thousand distinct CDR3 sequences, 12% to 15% being singletons. Here the sequenced sample was PBMCs from blood, taken approximately 12 days after vaccination. The receptors stem from a man in his forties or fifties who received an inactivated influenza vaccine.

This clonotype was observed a few times. This chain connects TRBV6-2 or TRBV6-3 to TRBJ2-1, with TRBD2 matching 8 bases. The germline gives CDR1 MNHEY, CDR2 SVGEGT. V shed 8 bases and J 5 bases; nucleotides not matched to a gene: 8. The CDR3 loop spans 14 amino acids. CDR3 bases: TGTGCCAGCCGGGGACTAGTAAGGAACAATGAGCAGTTCTTC. Encoded protein: CASRGLVRNNEQFF.

The rearrangement joins TRBV29-1 to TRBJ2-2, with D possibly being TRBD1 (6 bases). Germline V CDR1 and CDR2: SQVTM, ANQGSEA. This CDR3 is 13 amino acids long. CDR3 amino acids: CSGSQGRTGELFF. For the CDR3, the DNA is TGCAGTGGGTCCCAGGGGCGCACCGGGGAGCTGTTTTTT.

The table lists this clonotype with a few counts. The chain uses TRBV11-2 and TRBJ2-3; the D gene is possibly TRBD2 (6 bases). CDR3 size: 15 residues. The ends were cut back, 4 bases at V and 3 bases at J, with 14 bases in the middle. Germline values: CDR1 SGHAT, CDR2 FQNNGV. The CDR3 coding sequence is TGTGCCAGCAGCTCGTTGTGGCGGGGAACAGATACGCAGTATTTT. It translates to CASSSLWRGTDTQYF.

CDR3 coding DNA: TGTGCCATCACTCAAGGTTCCGGGTCTGAAGCTTTCTTT. This codes for CAITQGSGSEAFF. The chain has TRBV10-3 and TRBJ1-1; D unresolved. Trimming cost V 7 bases and J 6 bases, with 15 bases left between them. Germline CDR1 and CDR2: ENHRY and SYGVKD. There are 13 residues in the CDR3.

In its sample, this clonotype was seen many times. This chain links TRBV25-1 with TRBJ2-1, with 10 bases lining up with TRBD2. The germline CDR1 and CDR2 sequences are MGHDK and SYGVNS. The trim removed 0 bases at V and 4 bases at J, leaving 9 bases unmatched. The CDR3 is 18 amino acids. CDR3 protein: CASSEYPSGSGRYNEQFF. For the CDR3, the DNA is TGTGCCAGCAGTGAATACCCTAGCGGGAGCGGGAGGTACAATGAGCAGTTCTTC.

The J gene is TRBJ2-3, the V gene TRBV2; TRBD2 is a possible D gene (5 bases). CDR3 length: 15 residues. V was pared by 1 base and J by 6 bases, with 14 bases between. Germline V gives CDR1 SNHLY, CDR2 FYNNEI. The CDR3 DNA reads as TGTGCCAGCAGTGAAGGGGGTTCTAGCAGGGATACGCAGTATTTT. It encodes CASSEGGSSRDTQYF.

The chain employs TRBV11-2 and TRBJ2-2, with a weak D call TRBD2 (5 bases). Trimming stripped 7 bases from V and 7 bases from J, with 25 bases between. The length of the CDR3 is 17 residues. Germline values: CDR1 SGHAT, CDR2 FQNNGV. The CDR3 nucleotides read TGTGCCAGCAACTCCGATCTTTTTTCGGGGATCGGCGGGGAGCTGTTTTTT. Its protein is CASNSDLFSGIGGELFF.

This clonotype was observed a handful of times. This chain links TRBV20-1 with TRBJ2-7; D uncertain. Germline CDR1 and CDR2: DFQATT and SNEGSKA (reference sequence). Trimming shortened V by 0 bases and J by 2 bases, and 17 bases separated the two germline ends. The CDR3 is 16 amino acids. This CDR3 is CSARDPTATDPYEQYF. As DNA, the CDR3 is TGCAGTGCTAGAGATCCGACGGCTACGGACCCCTACGAGCAGTACTTC.

This clonotype has just a few counts. The chain employs TRBV7-8 and TRBJ1-1; tentatively, D is TRBD1 (6 bases). The CDR3 contains 14 residues. V was shortened by 5 bases and J by 0 bases, with 10 bases between the two germline ends. In germline, CDR1 is SGHVS, CDR2 FQNEAQ. The CDR3 sequence is CASSRGQVNTEAFF. For the CDR3, the DNA is TGTGCCAGCAGCCGGGGGCAGGTGAACACTGAAGCTTTCTTT.

The chain recombines TRBV20-1 with TRBJ2-3; 12 bases align to TRBD2. CDR3 length: 19 residues. Germline CDR1 is DFQATT and CDR2 is SNEGSKA (reference sequence). Trimming at V came to 3 bases and at J to 1 base, leaving 14 bases not matched to a gene. CDR3 protein: CSASLLAGGIMLGTDTQYF. The CDR3 nucleotides are TGCAGTGCTAGCCTACTAGCGGGAGGTATCATGCTTGGCACAGATACGCAGTATTTT.

The gene calls are TRBV5-1 and TRBJ2-3, with D perhaps matching TRBD2 (5 bases). This CDR3 has 14 amino acids. The germline V gene encodes CDR1 SGHRS and CDR2 YFSETQ. V dropped 3 bases and J dropped 1 base, with 9 bases sitting between them. CDR3 DNA sequence: TGCGCCAGCAGCTCTACTAGACGCACAGATACGCAGTATTTT. Its protein is CASSSTRRTDTQYF. The full variable domain, rest sourced from reference TRBV5-1 and TRBJ2-3, is KAGVTQTPRYLIKTRGQQVTLSCSPISGHRSVSWYQQTPGQGLQFLFEYFSETQRNKGNFPGRFSGRQFSNSRSEMNVSTLELGDSALYLCASSSTRRTDTQYFGPGTRLTVL.

DNA for the CDR3: TGTGCCAGCAGTTTATATTCTCAAACAGGGAGCGAAAAACTGTTTTTT. This sequence encodes CASSLYSQTGSEKLFF. The chain recombines TRBV27 with TRBJ1-4; maybe TRBD1 (6 bases). Trimming pared 1 base from V and 8 bases from J, leaving 17 bases between. CDR1 and CDR2 from the germline V gene are MNHEY and SMNVEV (reference sequence). The CDR3 covers 16 residues.

This chain uses TRBV4-3 with TRBJ1-6; D gene unclear. V was pared by 0 bases and J by 10 bases, with 10 bases between. The CDR3 loop spans 14 amino acids. CDR1 and CDR2 from the germline V gene are LGHNA and YSLEER. CDR3 nucleotides: TGCGCCAGCAGCCAAGATCCGCGAAGATCACCCCTCCACTTT. This translates into CASSQDPRRSPLHF.

The chain combines TRBV11-2 with TRBJ2-7; 14 nucleotides align to TRBD2. The junction had 3 bases not matched to a gene; V was cut back by 5 bases and J by 0 bases. Germline loops: CDR1 SGHAT, CDR2 FQNNGV. The CDR3 loop spans 16 amino acids. Written as DNA, the CDR3 is TGTGCCAGCAGCCGGACTAGCGGGGGGAACTCCTACGAGCAGTACTTC. Amino acid sequence: CASSRTSGGNSYEQYF.

This clonotype has only a few counts. This chain links TRBV6-5 with TRBJ2-7, with 8 bases that match TRBD2. Germline CDR1 reads MNHEY; CDR2 reads SVGAGI. CDR3 length: 15 residues. Trimming at V came to 2 bases and at J to 8 bases, leaving 11 bases not matched to a gene. The CDR3 loop reads CASSYLGLAPLQQYF. DNA for the CDR3: TGTGCCAGCAGTTACCTAGGACTAGCTCCTCTCCAGCAGTACTTC.

This clonotype appeared a few times. V usage is TRBV18 and J usage is TRBJ1-2; TRBD1 aligns across 8 bases. The germline CDR1 and CDR2 sequences are KGHSH and LQKENI. V lost 2 bases, J lost 8 bases, and 13 bases stayed unmatched. The CDR3 loop spans 16 amino acids. In DNA form, the CDR3 reads TGTGCCAGCTCACCAATATCGGCAGGGGGCCTCCAGGGCTACACCTTC. Translated: CASSPISAGGLQGYTF. Full variable domain (remainder filled in from reference TRBV18 and TRBJ1-2): NAGVMQNPRHLVRRRGQEARLRCSPMKGHSHVYWYRQLPEEGLKFMVYLQKENIIDESGMPKERFSAEFPKEGPSILRIQQVVRGDSAAYFCASSPISAGGLQGYTFGSGTRLTVV.

Only a few counts were recorded for this clonotype. The chain joins TRBV5-8 to TRBJ2-5; D not resolved. V was clipped by 1 base and J by 6 bases, with 22 bases between them. Per germline, CDR1 SGHTS and CDR2 YDEGEE. The CDR3 covers 17 residues. CDR3: CASSLLSDIQELKTQYF. CDR3 in DNA: TGTGCCAGCAGCTTGCTATCGGATATCCAAGAGCTTAAGACCCAGTACTTC.

CDR3 nucleotide sequence: TGCGCCAGCAGCTTGACTAGCGGATTGAACACCGGGGAGCTGTTTTTT. This gives the protein CASSLTSGLNTGELFF. V usage is TRBV5-1 and J usage is TRBJ2-2, with 8 bases aligning to TRBD2. The germline V gene has CDR1 SGHRS and CDR2 YFSETQ. This CDR3 comprises 16 residues. V trimming: 1 base; J trimming: 1 base; junction bases outside the gene matches: 3. Full variable domain (missing parts from reference TRBV5-1 and TRBJ2-2): KAGVTQTPRYLIKTRGQQVTLSCSPISGHRSVSWYQQTPGQGLQFLFEYFSETQRNKGNFPGRFSGRQFSNSRSEMNVSTLELGDSALYLCASSLTSGLNTGELFFGEGSRLTVL.

This clonotype was counted between two and nine times. The chain links TRBV27 to TRBJ1-1, with 9 bases aligning to TRBD1. V dropped 5 bases and J dropped 3; count of bases not matched to a gene: 13. The CDR3 consists of 17 residues. The V gene's germline CDR1 is MNHEY and CDR2 SMNVEV (reference sequence). CDR3 sequence (DNA): TGTGCCAGCAGTCCAGGGACAGGGCGGAGGGGGGACACTGAAGCTTTCTTT. It is translated as CASSPGTGRRGDTEAFF.

A few counts support this clonotype. The chain employs TRBV12-3 or TRBV12-4 and TRBJ1-1; TRBD1 matches at 9 bases. CDR3 size: 14 residues. Unmatched junction bases numbered 6, after V lost 5 bases and J lost 5 bases. The CDR3: CASSTTGGRTEAFF. The CDR3 DNA reads TGTGCCAGCAGTACGACAGGGGGGAGGACTGAAGCTTTCTTT.

The chain recombines TRBV9 with TRBJ2-6; D possibly corresponds to TRBD1 (5 bases). Germline V gene sequence: CDR1 SGDLS, CDR2 YYNGEE. This CDR3 region has 16 residues. V was clipped by 0 bases and J by 2 bases, with 9 bases between them. CDR3 DNA: TGTGCCAGCAGCGTAGGGGCAGGGACTGGGGCCAACGTCCTGACTTTC. Translated: CASSVGAGTGANVLTF. Filled out from reference TRBV9 and TRBJ2-6, the complete variable domain reads DSGVTQTPKHLITATGQRVTLRCSPRSGDLSVYWYQQSLDQGLQFLIQYYNGEERAKGNILERFSAQQFPDLHSELNLSSLELGDSALYFCASSVGAGTGANVLTFGAGSRLTVL.

The chain recombines TRBV20-1 with TRBJ1-1; D remains ambiguous. With 0 bases removed from V and 5 bases from J, the gap between germline ends came to 13 bases. CDR1 and CDR2 (germline): DFQATT, SNEGSKA (reference sequence). This CDR3 contains 14 residues. The CDR3 reads CSARDRRSVTEAFF. The DNA of the CDR3 is TGCAGTGCTAGAGATAGGAGATCTGTAACTGAAGCTTTCTTT.

This clonotype was seen more than once but under ten times. The genes are TRBV5-1 and TRBJ2-3, with a weak D call TRBD1 (6 bases). This CDR3 comprises 15 residues. V was trimmed by 2 bases and J by 1 base, leaving 11 bases between them. Per the germline V gene, CDR1 is SGHRS and CDR2 is YFSETQ. CDR3 sequence (DNA): TGCGCCAGCAGCTTAGGGGACATCCGCACAGATACGCAGTATTTT. This sequence encodes CASSLGDIRTDTQYF. The full variable domain, rest sourced from reference TRBV5-1 and TRBJ2-3, is KAGVTQTPRYLIKTRGQQVTLSCSPISGHRSVSWYQQTPGQGLQFLFEYFSETQRNKGNFPGRFSGRQFSNSRSEMNVSTLELGDSALYLCASSLGDIRTDTQYFGPGTRLTVL.

Many counts were recorded for this clonotype. The chain uses TRBV20-1 and TRBJ2-3; 10 bases are shared with TRBD2. The CDR3 has 13 amino acids. Per germline, CDR1 DFQATT and CDR2 SNEGSKA (reference sequence). J lost 5 bases, V lost 4 bases, and 3 bases had no gene match. The CDR3 spells CSAKRGGRDTQYF. CDR3 in DNA: TGCAGTGCTAAGCGGGGGGGCCGAGATACGCAGTATTTT.

This clonotype was detected only a few times. The chain employs TRBV5-1 and TRBJ2-5; D is unresolved. Looked up from germline, CDR1 is SGHRS and CDR2 is YFSETQ. Trimming took off 4 bases at V and 4 bases at J, with 14 bases between the two ends. The CDR3 is 14 amino acids. CDR3 nucleotide sequence: TGCGCCAGCAGCCCCCTTGGGGATAGAGAGACCCAGTACTTC. Protein product: CASSPLGDRETQYF.

The rearrangement uses TRBV5-1 and TRBJ1-5, with 8 bases matching TRBD1. The CDR3 contains 15 residues. V lost 2 bases to trimming and J lost 7 bases; unmatched junction nucleotides: 8. CDR1 and CDR2 from the germline V gene are SGHRS and YFSETQ. Written as DNA, the CDR3 is TGCGCCAGCAGCTTACGGCCAGGGACAGGCCAGCCCCAGCATTTT. It yields the protein CASSLRPGTGQPQHF.